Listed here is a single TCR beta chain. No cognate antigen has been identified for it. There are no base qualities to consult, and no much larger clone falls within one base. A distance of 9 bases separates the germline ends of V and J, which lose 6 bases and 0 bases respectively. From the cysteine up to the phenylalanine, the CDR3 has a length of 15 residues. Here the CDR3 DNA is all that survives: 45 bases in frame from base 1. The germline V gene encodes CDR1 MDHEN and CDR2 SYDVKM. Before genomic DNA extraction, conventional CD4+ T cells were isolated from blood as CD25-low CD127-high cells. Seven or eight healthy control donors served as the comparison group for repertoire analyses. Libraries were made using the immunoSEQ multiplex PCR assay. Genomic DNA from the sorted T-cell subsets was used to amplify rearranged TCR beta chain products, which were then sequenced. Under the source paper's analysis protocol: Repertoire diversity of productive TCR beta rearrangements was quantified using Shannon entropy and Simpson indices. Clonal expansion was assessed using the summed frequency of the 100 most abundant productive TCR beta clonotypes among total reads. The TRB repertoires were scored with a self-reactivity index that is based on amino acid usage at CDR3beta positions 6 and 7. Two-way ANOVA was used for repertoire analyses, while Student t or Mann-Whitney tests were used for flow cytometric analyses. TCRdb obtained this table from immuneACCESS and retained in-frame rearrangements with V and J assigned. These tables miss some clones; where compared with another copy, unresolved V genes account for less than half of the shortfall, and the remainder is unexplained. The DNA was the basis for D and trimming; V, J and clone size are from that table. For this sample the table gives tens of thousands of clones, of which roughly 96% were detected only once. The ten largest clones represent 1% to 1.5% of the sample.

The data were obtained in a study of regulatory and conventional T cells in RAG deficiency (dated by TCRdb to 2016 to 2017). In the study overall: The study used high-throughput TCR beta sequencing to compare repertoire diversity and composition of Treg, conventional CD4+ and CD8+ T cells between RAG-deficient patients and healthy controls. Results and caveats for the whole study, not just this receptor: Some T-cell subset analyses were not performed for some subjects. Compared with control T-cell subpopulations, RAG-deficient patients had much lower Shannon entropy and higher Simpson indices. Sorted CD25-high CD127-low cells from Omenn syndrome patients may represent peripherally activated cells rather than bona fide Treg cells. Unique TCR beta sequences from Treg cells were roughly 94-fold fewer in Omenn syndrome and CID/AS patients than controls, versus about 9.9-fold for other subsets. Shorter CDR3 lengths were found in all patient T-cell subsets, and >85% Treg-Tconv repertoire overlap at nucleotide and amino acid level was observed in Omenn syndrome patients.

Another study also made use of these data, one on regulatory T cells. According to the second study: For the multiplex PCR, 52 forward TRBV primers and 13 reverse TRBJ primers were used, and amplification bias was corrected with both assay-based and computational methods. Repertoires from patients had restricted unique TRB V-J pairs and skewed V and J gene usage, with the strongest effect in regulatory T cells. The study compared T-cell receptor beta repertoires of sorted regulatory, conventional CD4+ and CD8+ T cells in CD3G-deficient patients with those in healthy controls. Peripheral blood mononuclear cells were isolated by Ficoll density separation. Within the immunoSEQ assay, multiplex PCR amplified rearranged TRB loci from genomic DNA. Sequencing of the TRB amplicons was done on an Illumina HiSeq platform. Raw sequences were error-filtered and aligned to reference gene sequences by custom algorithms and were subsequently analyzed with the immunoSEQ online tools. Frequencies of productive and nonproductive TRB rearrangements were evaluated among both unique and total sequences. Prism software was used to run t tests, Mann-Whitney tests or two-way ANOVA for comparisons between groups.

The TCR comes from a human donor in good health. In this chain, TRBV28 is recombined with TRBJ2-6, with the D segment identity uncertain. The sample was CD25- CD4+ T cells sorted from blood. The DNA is TGTGCCAGCAGAGACTCCAGCTCTGGGGCCAACGTCCTGACTTTC. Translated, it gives CASRDSSSGANVLTF.